This record covers a single T cell receptor beta chain. Its recognized antigen is unknown. The CDR3 spans 14 residues, from the cysteine through the phenylalanine. No DNA accompanies this entry. HCMV-specific IgG was detected in serum with a commercial ELISA kit to determine HCMV serostatus. Ficoll density gradient centrifugation was used to isolate peripheral blood mononuclear cells from blood. Sequenced using an Illumina HiSeq 2000. TCR beta cDNA libraries were made by 5'RACE template switching that added a universal primer site and unique molecular identifiers. cDNA synthesis was primed from the TCR beta constant segment, followed by two successive PCR amplification steps. As for the authors' bioinformatics: MIGEC was used to demultiplex reads and group reads by UMI, and MiTCR was used to assemble and quantify clonotypes. To exclude erroneous sequences, only TCR cDNA sequences supported by at least two reads were retained. The tcR package was used for downstream repertoire analysis, with clonotypes matched between fractions based on CDR3 nucleotide sequence plus V segment. VDJmatch was used to annotate antigen specificity against VDJdb, with one amino acid substitution in CDR3 allowed. After TCRdb reprocessed the reads, each CDR3 protein sequence was kept as one row, without DNA. TCRdb assigned the V and J calls; the authors' analysis was not used. The sample's table covers under 500,000 distinct CDR3 sequences. The ten largest clones represent 7.3% of the sample.

This entry belongs to a study of T cells expressing NK-cell markers (dated by TCRdb to 2020 to 2021). Concerning the study at large: Seven to nine donors provided sorted CD3+CD56+NKG2C+, CD3+CD56+NKG2C- and CD3+CD56-NKG2C+ T-cell subsets, whose TCR beta-chain repertoires were profiled. Seven of the eight sequenced donors were HCMV-seropositive and one was HCMV-seronegative. All eight donors whose samples were sequenced were randomly selected healthy volunteers, three of them men and five women. Sequencing of the libraries produced 2 x 150 bp reads on Illumina HiSeq 2000/2500, MiSeq or NextSeq. Here is what the overall study found, with its caveats: In six donors, the dominant CD3+CD56+NKG2C+ clonotypes ranked among the top 10 CD8+ clonotypes, making up roughly 1.0-7.0% of CD8+ T cells. Those dominant clonotypes were again the most abundant among CD3+CD56-NKG2C+ cells in a handful of donors, at roughly 25-65%. Whether the expanded NKG2C-expressing T cell clones were specific for HCMV antigens remained unclear.

Source material: blood T cells: a sorted CD56 or NKG2C T cell subset, CD4+ or CD8+ T cells, or bulk PBMC T cells (not recorded which). This TCR came from a woman between 18 and 75 years old in good health. The rearranged segments are TRBV12-3 or TRBV12-4 and TRBJ1-1; there is no DNA to check the TCRdb D call of TRBD1. For the CDR3, the sequence is CATSGQLMNTEAFF.